Below, 31 T cell receptor beta chains from the same sample are listed, as sequenced in a study of blood T cell repertoires in COVID-19. Profiled with immunoSEQ multiplex PCR; TCRdb holds only in-frame clones, not every one. Counted here are under 200,000 clones, 88% occurring once; the ten biggest clones make up around 1.9%. The sample comprised peripheral blood. The receptors were sampled from a man in his forties or fifties who had recovered from COVID-19.

This chain links TRBV7-2 with TRBJ2-7; 10 bases line up with TRBD2. Germline V lookup: CDR1 SGHTA, CDR2 FQGNSA. The junction had 12 bases not matched to a gene; V was cut back by 5 bases and J by 5 bases. The CDR3 is 16 amino acids. Here the CDR3 DNA reads TGTGCCAGCAGCCCAGGTTCTGGAGCGGGAGGGGACGAGCAGTACTTC. Protein sequence: CASSPGSGAGGDEQYF.

The V call is TRBV18, the J call TRBJ2-7, with TRBD2 as a possible D gene (6 bases). The germline V and J ends were trimmed by 3 bases and 0 bases, with 12 bases remaining between them. Per germline, CDR1 KGHSH and CDR2 LQKENI. The CDR3 extends over 15 amino acids. The CDR3 region is CASSPLPGSSYEQYF. The CDR3 DNA sequence: TGTGCCAGCTCACCTTTGCCCGGGAGCTCCTACGAGCAGTACTTC.

This chain links TRBV11-2 with TRBJ2-7; TRBD1 aligns across 8 bases. J was trimmed by 3 bases and V by 3 bases; bases with no gene match: 1. Per germline, CDR1 SGHAT and CDR2 FQNNGV. The CDR3 is 13 amino acids. CDR3 amino acids: CASSFGQGYEQYF. The CDR3 region has the DNA TGTGCCAGCAGCTTTGGACAGGGCTACGAGCAGTACTTC.

With regard to this clone: Distinct nucleotide sequences in the sample also encode this CDR3. The gene calls are TRBV6-5 and TRBJ2-7; 10 positions match TRBD1. The CDR3 length is 14 residues. V lost 5 bases, J lost 2 bases, and 3 bases stayed unmatched. In germline, CDR1 is MNHEY, CDR2 SVGAGI. The CDR3: CASSLGQGTYEQYF. The CDR3 DNA reads TGTGCCAGCAGTCTGGGACAGGGGACCTACGAGCAGTACTTC.

J is TRBJ2-7 and V is TRBV3-1 (or the pseudogene TRBV3-2), with 8 bases that match TRBD2. The CDR3 is 15 amino acids. V lost 3 bases, J lost 4 bases, and 8 bases stayed unmatched. Germline lookup yields CDR1 LGHDT and CDR2 YNNKEL (reference sequence). CDR3 in DNA: TGTGCCAGCAGCCAGACGCGGGGGGTCCGTTACGAGCAGTACTTC. This codes for CASSQTRGVRYEQYF.

This clone was detected once. J is TRBJ1-2 and V is TRBV7-2, with D maybe TRBD1 (5 bases). V shed 0 bases and J shed 4 bases, with 12 bases lying between them. The CDR3 has 15 residues. Germline V gene data show CDR1 as SGHTA and CDR2 as FQGNSA. CDR3 sequence: CASSLASAGSYGYTF. DNA of the CDR3: TGTGCCAGCAGCTTAGCGTCGGCAGGGTCCTATGGCTACACCTTC.

V is TRBV13 and J is TRBJ2-3; 10 nucleotides line up with TRBD2. This CDR3 is 17 amino acids long. Trimming removed 5 bases from V and 3 bases from J; junction bases left unmatched: 11. Germline V gene data show CDR1 as PRHDT and CDR2 as FYEKMQ (reference sequence). As DNA, the CDR3 is TGTGCCAGCAGCCACTTCCTGGAGCGGGAGGGTACAGATACGCAGTATTTT. Protein: CASSHFLEREGTDTQYF.

This clone was found a few times. The gene calls are TRBV6-1 and TRBJ1-1; tentatively, D is TRBD1 (6 bases). Germline CDR1 reads MNHNS; CDR2 reads SASEGT. The CDR3 loop spans 14 amino acids. V was trimmed by 5 bases and J by 0 bases, leaving 10 bases between them. The CDR3 coding sequence is TGTGCCAGCAGTTCGACAGGCGTGAACACTGAAGCTTTCTTT. This translates into CASSSTGVNTEAFF.

This chain joins TRBV6-2 or TRBV6-3 and TRBJ1-5; 10 bases are shared with TRBD1. Looked up from germline, CDR1 is MNHEY and CDR2 is SVGEGT. The CDR3 is 20 amino acids. J lost 1 base, V lost 0 bases, and 12 bases had no gene match. The CDR3 region has the DNA TGTGCCAGCAGTTACTCGAACCTTGACAGGGGGCTTCGGAGCAATCAGCCCCAGCATTTT. Translation gives CASSYSNLDRGLRSNQPQHF.

This clone is a singleton in its sample. The chain uses TRBV3-1 (or the pseudogene TRBV3-2) and TRBJ2-7, with 7 bases identical to TRBD1. The V segment lost 4 bases and the J segment 1 base; nucleotides outside the gene matches: 1. Germline V gene sequence: CDR1 LGHDT, CDR2 YNNKEL (reference sequence). The CDR3 totals 13 residues. As DNA, the CDR3 is TGTGCCAGCAGCCGACAGGGTTCCTACGAGCAGTACTTC. Translation gives CASSRQGSYEQYF.

J is TRBJ1-1 and V is TRBV25-1; D gene uncertain. This CDR3 comprises 12 residues. Germline lookup yields CDR1 MGHDK and CDR2 SYGVNS. V lost 3 bases to trimming and J lost 10 bases, with 12 bases between them. The CDR3 spells CASSDPGGRAFF. CDR3 DNA sequence: TGTGCCAGCAGTGATCCTGGAGGGAGAGCTTTCTTT.

V gene TRBV2 combines with J gene TRBJ2-2; 8 bases map to TRBD1. Unmatched junction bases numbered 3, after V lost 6 bases and J lost 6 bases. Germline V CDR1 and CDR2: SNHLY, FYNNEI. This CDR3 comprises 13 residues. The CDR3 reads CASRRTGPGELFF. The CDR3 DNA is TGTGCCAGCAGGAGGACAGGGCCCGGGGAGCTGTTTTTT.

The rearrangement joins TRBV9 to TRBJ2-1; 8 nucleotides line up with TRBD2. Trimming at V came to 0 bases and at J to 5 bases, leaving 13 bases not matched to a gene. In germline, CDR1 is SGDLS, CDR2 YYNGEE. The CDR3 is 18 residues long. CDR3: CASSVASGGALQDNEQFF. The CDR3 DNA reads as TGTGCCAGCAGCGTAGCCAGCGGGGGAGCCCTTCAGGACAATGAGCAGTTCTTC.

By sample share, this clone is medium-sized. The V call is TRBV27, the J call TRBJ2-2, with TRBD1 matching 11 bases. Germline CDR1 and CDR2: MNHEY and SMNVEV (reference sequence). This CDR3 region has 16 residues. J lost 7 bases, V lost 2 bases, and 6 bases had no gene match. The CDR3 region is CASSLEDRGLLGELFF. CDR3 in DNA: TGTGCCAGCAGTTTAGAGGACAGGGGGCTCCTCGGGGAGCTGTTTTTT.

The gene calls are TRBV29-1 and TRBJ1-4; D is unresolved. This CDR3 region has 13 residues. The V gene's germline CDR1 is SQVTM and CDR2 ANQGSEA. Deletions cut 4 bases from V and 8 bases from J, with 14 bases between. The CDR3 DNA follows: TGCAGCGTTGGTTCGGCAACTATGGAAAAACTGTTTTTT. Its translation is CSVGSATMEKLFF.

V gene TRBV5-5 combines with J gene TRBJ1-1, with TRBD1 matching over 8 bases. The ends lost 0 bases at V and 1 base at J; junction bases unmatched: 5. In germline, CDR1 is SGHKS, CDR2 YYEKEE (reference sequence). The CDR3 is 16 amino acids. CDR3 in amino acids: CASSLVGTGWNTEAFF. CDR3 DNA: TGTGCCAGCAGCTTGGTGGGGACAGGCTGGAACACTGAAGCTTTCTTT.

This clone has a handful of counts. This chain links TRBV5-4 with TRBJ2-7, with 9 bases fitting TRBD1. The CDR3 is 13 amino acids. The J segment lost 2 bases and the V segment lost 10 bases, leaving 7 bases of the junction unmatched. Germline V gene sequence: CDR1 SGHNT, CDR2 YYREEE (reference sequence). The CDR3 DNA follows: TGTGCCCTCCACGGGACAGGGACCTACGAGCAGTACTTC. Protein product: CALHGTGTYEQYF.

V usage is TRBV5-1 and J usage is TRBJ2-7, with 11 bases aligning to TRBD2. Germline V gene lookup returns CDR1 SGHRS and CDR2 YFSETQ. This CDR3 region has 16 residues. Trimming removed 7 bases from V and 4 bases from J; junction bases left unmatched: 13. Here the CDR3 DNA reads TGCGCCAGCGCGATAGAATTGACTAGCGGGATTTACGAGCAGTACTTC. This encodes CASAIELTSGIYEQYF. The full variable domain, rest sourced from reference TRBV5-1 and TRBJ2-7, is KAGVTQTPRYLIKTRGQQVTLSCSPISGHRSVSWYQQTPGQGLQFLFEYFSETQRNKGNFPGRFSGRQFSNSRSEMNVSTLELGDSALYLCASAIELTSGIYEQYFGPGTRLTVT.

This rearrangement joins TRBV3-1 (or the pseudogene TRBV3-2) to TRBJ2-1; 7 bases align to TRBD1. Trimming took 1 base from V and 5 from J; bases not matched to a gene: 11. The CDR3 runs to 17 residues. Germline-derived CDR1 and CDR2 are LGHDT and YNNKEL (reference sequence). The CDR3 here is CASSQGSRRQGNNEQFF. CDR3 bases: TGTGCCAGCAGCCAAGGATCTCGACGACAGGGAAACAATGAGCAGTTCTTC.

The chain joins TRBV12-3 or TRBV12-4 to TRBJ1-4; a weak D match, TRBD1 (6 bases). This CDR3 has 13 residues. V gave up 6 bases and J gave up 7 bases, with 12 bases separating them. CDR3 DNA: TGTGCCAGCAGAACAGGGTTGGGTGAAAAACTGTTTTTT. Amino acid sequence: CASRTGLGEKLFF.

The chain combines TRBV27 with TRBJ2-7; tentatively, D is TRBD1 (5 bases). CDR3 length equals 13 residues. The germline V gene has CDR1 MNHEY and CDR2 SMNVEV (reference sequence). The germline V and J ends were trimmed by 2 bases and 2 bases, with 7 bases remaining between them. The CDR3 is CASSLDSTYEQYF. In DNA form, the CDR3 reads TGTGCCAGCAGTTTAGACAGTACCTACGAGCAGTACTTC.

This sequence joins TRBV4-1 and TRBJ1-5; the match to TRBD1 covers 9 bases. The CDR3 length is 17 residues. The ends lost 1 base at V and 7 bases at J; junction bases unmatched: 11. Germline CDR1 MGHRA, CDR2 YSYEKL. CDR3 residues: CASSQGAGTGWPQPQHF. In DNA, the CDR3 is TGCGCCAGCAGCCAAGGGGCCGGGACAGGGTGGCCCCAGCCCCAGCATTTT.

This chain joins TRBV9 and TRBJ2-7, with 9 bases matching TRBD1. J was trimmed by 3 bases and V by 3 bases; bases with no gene match: 4. The V gene's germline CDR1 is SGDLS and CDR2 YYNGEE. CDR3 size: 14 residues. The CDR3 region has the DNA TGTGCCAGCAGCGAGGACAGGGGAGGCTACGAGCAGTACTTC. This encodes CASSEDRGGYEQYF.

The V call is TRBV3-1 (or the pseudogene TRBV3-2), the J call TRBJ2-6; D possibly corresponds to TRBD2 (5 bases). The length of the CDR3 is 14 residues. Trimming removed 4 bases from V and 15 bases from J, with 19 bases in between. Germline V gene data show CDR1 as LGHDT and CDR2 as YNNKEL (reference sequence). The CDR3 DNA follows: TGTGCCAGCAGCCCGGACTGGCAGGCCCTGGACCTGACTTTC. This encodes CASSPDWQALDLTF.

The V call is TRBV5-8, the J call TRBJ2-2; 7 nucleotides align to TRBD1. The V gene end was trimmed by 3 bases and the J gene end by 7 bases; junction bases not matched to a gene: 9. Germline V gene data show CDR1 as SGHTS and CDR2 as YDEGEE. The CDR3 contains 15 residues. CDR3 DNA: TGTGCCAGCAGCTACGGGACAGCACTTGTCGGGGAGCTGTTTTTT. It translates to CASSYGTALVGELFF.

The chain uses TRBV7-3 and TRBJ2-5; 9 nucleotides line up with TRBD2. CDR1 is SGHTA and CDR2 is FQGTGA in the germline V gene. The CDR3 spans 14 residues. V trimming: 5 bases; J trimming: 4 bases; junction bases outside the gene matches: 5. The CDR3 region has the DNA TGTGCCAGCAGCCCTAGCGGGGCGGGAGAGACCCAGTACTTC. This encodes CASSPSGAGETQYF.

This clone appeared once. This sequence joins TRBV18 and TRBJ2-7; D is possibly TRBD1 (7 bases). The CDR3 contains 14 residues. V was pared by 1 base and J by 4 bases, with 11 bases between. Germline V gene lookup returns CDR1 KGHSH and CDR2 LQKENI. This chain's CDR3 is CASSPQGAGYEQYF. CDR3 bases: TGTGCCAGCTCACCACAGGGGGCGGGGTACGAGCAGTACTTC.

The chain links TRBV7-2 to TRBJ2-7, with 8 positions matching TRBD1. The J segment lost 0 bases and the V segment lost 1 base, leaving 2 bases of the junction unmatched. Germline CDR1 is SGHTA and CDR2 is FQGNSA. The CDR3 is made up of 15 amino acids. The CDR3 region has the DNA TGTGCCAGCAGCTTAGGGGACAGGAGCTCCTACGAGCAGTACTTC. The encoded protein is CASSLGDRSSYEQYF.

This clone turned up a few times. The rearrangement links TRBV2 to TRBJ2-2, with TRBD1 matching over 7 bases. Germline trimming cut 4 bases from V and 5 bases from J; bases unmatched to any gene: 7. CDR1 is SNHLY, CDR2 FYNNEI, per germline. The CDR3 has 15 residues. The CDR3 loop reads CASSGRTGSTGELFF. DNA of the CDR3: TGTGCCAGCAGTGGCAGGACAGGATCTACCGGGGAGCTGTTTTTT. Together with reference TRBV2 and TRBJ2-2, the CDR3 gives the full variable domain: EPEVTQTPSHQVTQMGQEVILRCVPISNHLYFYWYRQILGQKVEFLVSFYNNEISEKSEIFDDQFSVERPDGSNFTLKIRSTKLEDSAMYFCASSGRTGSTGELFFGEGSRLTVL.

The chain has TRBV9 and TRBJ1-3; TRBD1 might be the D (5 bases). The V and J ends lost 0 bases and 7 bases respectively, with 17 bases between them. Germline V gene sequence: CDR1 SGDLS, CDR2 YYNGEE. The CDR3 spans 16 residues. CDR3 amino acids: CASSVADRNKVNTIYF. As DNA, the CDR3 is TGTGCCAGCAGCGTAGCCGACAGAAACAAGGTTAACACCATATATTTT. The whole variable domain, filled in from reference TRBV9 and TRBJ1-3, reads DSGVTQTPKHLITATGQRVTLRCSPRSGDLSVYWYQQSLDQGLQFLIQYYNGEERAKGNILERFSAQQFPDLHSELNLSSLELGDSALYFCASSVADRNKVNTIYFGEGSWLTVV.

J is TRBJ2-5 and V is TRBV9; 8 nucleotides line up with TRBD1. Trimming removed 0 bases from V and 4 bases from J; junction bases left unmatched: 2. CDR1 SGDLS and CDR2 YYNGEE come from the germline V gene. The CDR3 contains 14 residues. Here the CDR3 reads CASSVAGQGETQYF. DNA for the CDR3: TGTGCCAGCAGCGTAGCTGGACAGGGAGAGACCCAGTACTTC. The full variable domain, with the rest looked up from reference TRBV9 and TRBJ2-5, is DSGVTQTPKHLITATGQRVTLRCSPRSGDLSVYWYQQSLDQGLQFLIQYYNGEERAKGNILERFSAQQFPDLHSELNLSSLELGDSALYFCASSVAGQGETQYFGPGTRLLVL.